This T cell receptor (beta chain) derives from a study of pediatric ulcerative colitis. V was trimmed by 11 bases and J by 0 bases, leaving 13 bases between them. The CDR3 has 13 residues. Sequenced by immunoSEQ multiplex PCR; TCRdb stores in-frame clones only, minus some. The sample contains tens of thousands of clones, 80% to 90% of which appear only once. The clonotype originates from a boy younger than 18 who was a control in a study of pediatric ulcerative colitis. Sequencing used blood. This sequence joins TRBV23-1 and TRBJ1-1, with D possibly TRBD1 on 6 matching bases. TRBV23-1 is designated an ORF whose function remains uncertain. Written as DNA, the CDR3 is TGCGCCGGAAGACAGGATTTGAACACTGAAGCTTTCTTT. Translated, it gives CAGRQDLNTEAFF.